This TCR beta chain was documented in a study of blood T cell repertoires in COVID-19. Overall study: T cells, B-cell-depleted T cells, or PBMCs supplied cDNA or gDNA.

In the study's own analysis: Counts of nucleated cells, estimated from reference gene primer amplification, were obtained. Sequencing was performed with immunoSEQ multiplex PCR; in TCRdb, only in-frame clones are kept and a portion is missing. V and J calls and clone size are copied from that table; D and trimming were computed from the DNA. This table has some 400,000 clones, 70% to 90% appearing once. The CDR3 is 18 residues long. Germline assignment: CDR1 KGHSH and CDR2 LQKENI. Losses at the gene ends were 1 base for V and 2 bases for J; bases not matched to a gene: 8. The gene calls are TRBV18 and TRBJ2-2; TRBD2 aligns across 9 bases. The sample taken for sequencing was peripheral blood. The receptor's source is a human donor in a cohort sampled during active COVID-19. The CDR3, as DNA: TGTGCCAGCTCACCACAGTCCGTGCTAGCGGGAAACACCGGGGAGCTGTTTTTT. It yields the protein CASSPQSVLAGNTGELFF.